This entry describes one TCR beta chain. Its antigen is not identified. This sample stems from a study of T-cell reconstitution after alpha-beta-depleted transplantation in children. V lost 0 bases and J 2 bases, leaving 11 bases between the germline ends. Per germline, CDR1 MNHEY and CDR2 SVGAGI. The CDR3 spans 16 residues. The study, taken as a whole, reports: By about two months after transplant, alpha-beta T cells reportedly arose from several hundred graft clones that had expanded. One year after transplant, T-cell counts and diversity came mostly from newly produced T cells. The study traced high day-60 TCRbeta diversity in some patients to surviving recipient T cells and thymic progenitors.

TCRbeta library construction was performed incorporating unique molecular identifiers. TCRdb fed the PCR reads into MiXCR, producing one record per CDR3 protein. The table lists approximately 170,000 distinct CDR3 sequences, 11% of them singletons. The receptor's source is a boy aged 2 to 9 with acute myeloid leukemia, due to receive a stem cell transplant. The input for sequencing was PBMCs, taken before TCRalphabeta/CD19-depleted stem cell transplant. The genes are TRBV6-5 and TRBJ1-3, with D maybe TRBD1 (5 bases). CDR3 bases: TGTGCCAGCAGTTACTCGCGGGGGAGCACTGGAAACACCATATATTTT. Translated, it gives CASSYSRGSTGNTIYF.